The TCR beta chain described here comes from a study of shared clonotypes between healthy human individuals. The CDR3 runs to 12 residues. V lost 5 bases, J lost 12 bases, and 7 bases stayed unmatched. Germline values: CDR1 SEHNR, CDR2 FQNEAQ (reference sequence). With respect to this clone: In the same sample, other DNA sequences code for this CDR3.

CD45RO-negative CD8 cells positively selected for CCR7 made up the naive population, which excluded terminally differentiated effector memory CD45RA+ cells. The method was immunoSEQ multiplex PCR; TCRdb's version includes in-frame clones alone and lacks a portion of them. The profile shows approximately 810,000 clones, nearly 95% of them singletons. The receptor comes from a man aged 25 to 45 in good health. J is TRBJ2-4 and V is TRBV7-9; TRBD2 aligns across 7 bases. Source material: naive CD8+ T cells sorted from blood. The CDR3: CASSPGGTGQYF. DNA for the CDR3: TGTGCCAGCAGCCCCGGGGGGACGGGTCAGTACTTC.